This T cell receptor beta chain was recorded in a study of regulatory T cells in long-lasting Graves disease (dated by TCRdb to the early 2020s). Looking at the study overall: Newly diagnosed Graves' disease patients had taken antithyroid drugs for less than 3 months. Patients with persistent Graves' disease were compared with patients with newly diagnosed Graves' disease using TCR sequencing and RNA sequencing of peripheral blood. The study took place in China and was registered as a clinical trial. A total of 35 or so samples were covered by TCR sequencing, comprising approximately 13 persistent and roughly 20 newly diagnosed Graves' disease patients. The paper as a whole reports these results and caveats: The authors acknowledged the small sample size as a limitation that may reduce accuracy. Patients with persistent disease shared more public clonotypes (around 2,700) than newly diagnosed patients did (nearly 1,000). Sequencing and analysis were restricted to the TCR beta chain. Only peripheral blood was studied, because thyroid tissue, the primary lesion, was inaccessible. Compared with newly diagnosed patients, patients with persistent Graves' disease had lower TCR Shannon entropy and fewer highly expanded clones, which suggests clonal expansion.

Reading the label with the study, this specimen's time point is: newly diagnosed GD, antithyroid drugs for less than 3 months. RNA was extracted from PBMCs in TRIzol for both TCR sequencing and RNA sequencing. The diagnosis of Graves' disease followed American Thyroid Association guidelines. Patients for the study were recruited at an endocrinology department in Xi'an, China. Each patient gave about 9.1 milliliters of peripheral blood, collected in an EDTA anticoagulant tube. PBMCs were isolated by Ficoll Paque Plus density gradient separation without further T cell sorting. RNA quality was checked with an Agilent 2100 Bioanalyzer and agarose gel, and concentration with a NanoDrop 2000. The library relied on multiplex PCR. TCRdb names Illumina HiSeq 4000 as the instrument used. TCR beta libraries were built with iRepertoire HTBI primers and Arm-PCR amplification of CDR3 regions. Gel purification was performed on PCR products prior to sequencing. As for the original processing: A total of some 65 TRBV and under 15 TRBJ segments were identified across samples and were used for gene usage analysis of CDR3 amino acid clonotypes. Filtered high-quality paired reads were merged into contigs using COPE and FqMerger. BLAST was used to align contigs to the IMGT TRBV, TRBD and TRBJ reference genes, and CDR3 was defined following IMGT. Clonotypes above 0.1% frequency were classified as highly expanded clones. Shannon entropy served as the measure of repertoire diversity, while the Gini coefficient captured V-J evenness. Clonotypes shared by more than one individual were considered public. Through fastp at Q25 and MiXCR, TCRdb rebuilt clones from the public reads, retaining in-frame beta chains. When rows share a CDR3 protein, they turn into one entry using the most common DNA and genes. The V and J calls follow TCRdb's processing rather than the paper's. The sample yields some 450,000 distinct CDR3 sequences; 15% to 20% were counted once. Together, the top ten hold 9.5% to 12% of the sample.

This clonotype was seen many times. This clone's antigen is unknown. At one boundary the junction diverges from the germline segment, which might be a read error. The same data also contributed to another study, on T cells in Graves' hyperthyroidism and ophthalmopathy. The other study reports the following: Graves' hyperthyroidism was defined as stable when no progression to ophthalmopathy occurred over 18 months of follow-up. Hyperthyroidism patients were aged 18 to 65 years and newly diagnosed, with disease duration of less than 2 months. Patients with uncontrolled infections, other autoimmune diseases, pregnancy or lactation were excluded. Diagnoses relied on clinical symptoms, serum thyroxine and TRAb, thyroid ultrasound and orbital computed tomography. The TCR CDR3 was subjected to a first round of RT-PCR using the HTBI primer set and the Qiagen OneStep RT-PCR kit. Most expanded thyroid clonotypes (frequency above 0.001) were also detected in blood, a finding suggesting that blood repertoires may reflect thyroid immune responses. A model built on a 13 V-J signature distinguished ophthalmopathy from stable hyperthyroidism, reaching about 88% sensitivity and 81.08% specificity in cross-validation and 80%/75% in testing. In validation, progression to ophthalmopathy was predicted by the model with almost 71% sensitivity and 72.22% specificity, a median of around 5.9 months before onset. TCR V-J signatures able to tell the groups apart were searched for in a discovery cohort of some 100 patients, of whom roughly 42 had Graves' ophthalmopathy and roughly 59 had stable Graves' hyperthyroidism. Prospective prediction of ophthalmopathy was tested in an independent validation cohort consisting of some 19 hyperthyroidism patients and approximately 16 patients who later progressed to ophthalmopathy. The 100 discovery patients were randomly split 7:3 into training and test sets. The study also compared thyroid tissue and blood T-cell repertoires from roughly 6 Graves' hyperthyroidism patients. Following sampling, methimazole starting at 30 mg daily was given to hyperthyroidism patients, and high-dose intravenous methylprednisolone was given to ophthalmopathy patients. Libraries were constructed in a second round of multiplex PCR, after which size selection and purification were performed. Paired-end sequencing of the libraries was performed with 100 bp reads on an Illumina HiSeq2000. Raw data were processed with SOAPnuke, discarding reads with adapters, uncalled bases, mean Phred below 15, or no exact constant-primer or identifier match. High-quality paired reads were merged using COPE v1.2.5, and each unique nucleotide sequence was defined as a clonotype. Clonotypes were aligned to IMGT TRBV, TRBD and TRBJ reference segments using MiTCR v1.1. The analysis included only V-J combinations with a frequency above 0.0001, which together covered 98% to 99.2% of the repertoires. The TCS score was defined as the ratio of F50 (clonal expansion) to E x V (chaos), calculated using BLOSUM62-based TCRdist between CDR3 peptides within each V-J. Welch's t-statistics and random forest reduced roughly 500 V-J features to 13, which were used in a naive Bayes classifier (R e1071). Sample size was not statistically predetermined, and investigators were not blinded to group allocation. TCR Vbeta CDR3 sequencing of 120 to 150 peripheral blood samples (more than 40 ophthalmopathy, roughly 72 hyperthyroidism and around 17 progressor patients) is reported in the paper.

The clonotype comes from a woman aged 30 to 39 with Graves disease. Donor details come from another sample of the same person, matched by shared clones. Sequenced here: peripheral blood mononuclear cells (PBMCs), sampled at new diagnosis, from a patient treated with antithyroid drugs.

Here is the DNA: TGTGCCAGCAGCCCGGGCGGCTATGGCTACACCTTC. It translates as CASSPGGYGYTF. Here the chain combines TRBV5-1 and TRBJ1-2; the D gene lacks a confident call. Per the germline V gene, SGHRS is the CDR1 and YFSETQ is the CDR2. CDR3 length: 12 amino acids, cysteine to phenylalanine. The only DNA kept is the CDR3, 36 bases in frame from the first base.